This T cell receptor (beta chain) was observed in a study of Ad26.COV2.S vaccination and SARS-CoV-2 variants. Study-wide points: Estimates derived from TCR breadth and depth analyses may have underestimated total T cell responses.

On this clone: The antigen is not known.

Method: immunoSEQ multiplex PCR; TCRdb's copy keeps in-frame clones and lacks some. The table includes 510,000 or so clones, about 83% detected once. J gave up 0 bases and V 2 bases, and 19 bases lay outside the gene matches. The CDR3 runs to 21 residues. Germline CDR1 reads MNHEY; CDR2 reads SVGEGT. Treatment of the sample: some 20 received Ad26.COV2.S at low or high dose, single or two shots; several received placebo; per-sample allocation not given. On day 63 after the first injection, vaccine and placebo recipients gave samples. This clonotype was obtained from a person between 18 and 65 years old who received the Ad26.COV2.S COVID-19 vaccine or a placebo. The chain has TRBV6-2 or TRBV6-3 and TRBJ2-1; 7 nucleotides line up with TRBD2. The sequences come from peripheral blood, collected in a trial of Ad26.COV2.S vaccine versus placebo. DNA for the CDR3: TGTGCCAGCAGTTACGATCGGACTGGGGTACTGCGGGGGAGCTCCTACAATGAGCAGTTCTTC. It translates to CASSYDRTGVLRGSSYNEQFF.